Listed here are 11 T cell receptor beta chains from one sample, sequenced in a study of blood T cell repertoires in COVID-19. Profiling relied on immunoSEQ multiplex PCR, and the TCRdb table lists in-frame clones only, not all of them. The sample lists hundreds of thousands of clones, 65% to 90% occurring once. The sequenced sample consisted of peripheral blood. The source of these receptors is a man aged 45-60 years with COVID-19, enrolled during active disease.

The chain couples TRBV19 to TRBJ2-1, with TRBD2 matching over 7 bases. Germline trimming cut 5 bases from V and 5 bases from J; bases unmatched to any gene: 15. Germline V CDR1 and CDR2: LNHDA, SQIVND (reference sequence). The CDR3 totals 17 residues. The CDR3 DNA reads TGTGCCAGTAGTTTCATCAGGACTAGGGGAGTAAACAATGAGCAGTTCTTC. It is translated as CASSFIRTRGVNNEQFF.

The chain is built from TRBV27 and TRBJ1-1; the D gene is possibly TRBD1 (6 bases). Trimming left V 2 bases short and J 4 bases short, with 14 bases between. The CDR3 length is 15 residues. Germline CDR1 is MNHEY and CDR2 is SMNVEV (reference sequence). As DNA, the CDR3 is TGTGCCAGCAGTTTACGGCAGGGGATCTCCACTGAAGCTTTCTTT. It codes for CASSLRQGISTEAFF.

This clone was counted only a few times. The chain employs TRBV7-9 and TRBJ2-3, with 8 bases that match TRBD1. The CDR3 loop spans 14 amino acids. From germline, CDR1 is SEHNR and CDR2 FQNEAQ (reference sequence). J gave up 4 bases and V 5 bases, and 5 bases lay outside the gene matches. CDR3 loop: CASSPGGSADTQYF. CDR3 in DNA: TGTGCCAGCAGCCCAGGGGGCAGCGCAGATACGCAGTATTTT.

This chain links TRBV30 with TRBJ2-7; D may be TRBD1 (6 bases). There are 12 residues in the CDR3. Deletions cut 3 bases from V and 3 bases from J, with 9 bases between. Per the germline V gene, CDR1 is GTSNPN and CDR2 is SVGIG (reference sequence). CDR3 sequence reads: CAWRQGLYEQYF. For the CDR3, the DNA is TGTGCCTGGAGACAGGGCCTCTACGAGCAGTACTTC.

The chain joins TRBV18 to TRBJ2-1; TRBD2 matches 10 bases. Trimming at V came to 0 bases and at J to 1 base, leaving 3 bases not matched to a gene. The CDR3 length is 17 residues. The germline V gene has CDR1 KGHSH and CDR2 LQKENI. The CDR3 protein is CASSPPAGGPSYNEQFF. CDR3 nucleotides: TGTGCCAGCTCACCACCAGCGGGAGGGCCATCCTACAATGAGCAGTTCTTC.

The rearrangement joins TRBV7-9 to TRBJ2-7; 9 bases are shared with TRBD1. This CDR3 is 17 amino acids long. V dropped 5 bases and J dropped 7; count of bases not matched to a gene: 18. From germline, CDR1 is SEHNR and CDR2 FQNEAQ (reference sequence). This CDR3 reads CASSPRGGGTGPQEQYF. For the CDR3, the DNA is TGTGCCAGCAGCCCACGGGGTGGGGGGACAGGGCCGCAAGAGCAGTACTTC.

The V and J genes are TRBV7-2 and TRBJ1-4, with 8 bases aligning to TRBD1. J was trimmed by 8 bases and V by 4 bases; bases with no gene match: 6. The CDR3 has 14 amino acids. Germline values: CDR1 SGHTA, CDR2 FQGNSA. The DNA for the CDR3 is TGTGCCAGCAGCTACGGACAGGGTGGGGAAAAACTGTTTTTT. It codes for CASSYGQGGEKLFF.

The rearrangement uses TRBV19 and TRBJ2-5, with 9 bases identical to TRBD1. This CDR3 region has 16 residues. V was pared by 0 bases and J by 9 bases, with 11 bases of the junction left unmatched. Germline CDR1 reads LNHDA; CDR2 reads SQIVND (reference sequence). The CDR3 reads CASSIDSGTGNEAQYF. The CDR3 DNA reads TGTGCCAGTAGTATAGACTCCGGGACAGGGAACGAGGCCCAGTACTTC.

This clone came up a few times. The rearrangement joins TRBV7-9 to TRBJ1-2; D might be TRBD1 (6 bases). Trimming cost V 5 bases and J 6 bases, with 22 bases left between them. Per germline, CDR1 SEHNR and CDR2 FQNEAQ (reference sequence). The CDR3 has 16 residues. CDR3 in amino acids: CASSNWDTEGWNGYTF. The CDR3 bases are TGTGCCAGCAGCAACTGGGACACAGAGGGATGGAATGGCTACACCTTC.

The chain recombines TRBV18 with TRBJ2-2, with TRBD2 identical over 7 bases. The V and J ends lost 3 bases and 4 bases, in that order; junction bases with no gene match: 2. Germline CDR1 KGHSH, CDR2 LQKENI. The CDR3 consists of 14 residues. CDR3 in DNA: TGTGCCAGCTCACCGGGACTATCCACCGGGGAGCTGTTTTTT. Protein product: CASSPGLSTGELFF. Full variable domain (rest looked up from reference TRBV18 and TRBJ2-2): NAGVMQNPRHLVRRRGQEARLRCSPMKGHSHVYWYRQLPEEGLKFMVYLQKENIIDESGMPKERFSAEFPKEGPSILRIQQVVRGDSAAYFCASSPGLSTGELFFGEGSRLTVL.

Only one count was recorded for this clone. The V and J genes are TRBV6-5 and TRBJ2-7, with D uncertain. The CDR3 spans 11 residues. Between the trimmed V and J ends, which lost 6 bases and 1 base, there was a span of 4 bases. In germline, CDR1 is MNHEY, CDR2 SVGAGI. The DNA of the CDR3 is TGTGCCAGCAGATTATCCTACGAGCAGTACTTC. Amino acid sequence: CASRLSYEQYF.